The source of this T cell receptor (beta chain) is a study of T cells in Graves' hyperthyroidism and ophthalmopathy. Whole-study results and caveats: Researchers found most expanded thyroid clonotypes above 0.001 in blood as well. The model made its ophthalmopathy prediction, and onset followed a median around 6.9 months later.

Turning to this clonotype: Its target is not known.

Deletions cut 6 bases from V and 0 bases from J, with 12 bases between. CDR3 size: 15 residues. CDR1 is LNHDA and CDR2 is SQIVND in the germline V gene (reference sequence). Stability of Graves' hyperthyroidism was defined as absent ophthalmopathy progression within 18 months. PBMCs stemmed from under 11 ml fresh peripheral blood. Using RNA transcripts as the source, TCR beta CDR3 regions were amplified. When the TCR CDR3 underwent first-round RT-PCR, the HTBI primer set was used. TCRdb analysed the multiplex PCR reads with MiXCR anew, one entry per CDR3 protein. The table lists around 210,000 distinct CDR3 sequences, around a sixth of them singletons.

The TCR was taken from a woman aged 50 to 65 with Graves' hyperthyroidism. The rearrangement links TRBV19 to TRBJ1-5, with D uncertain. Sequenced sample: blood. CDR3 sequence: CASRPDGISNQPQHF. In nucleotides, the CDR3 is TGTGCCAGTAGACCGGACGGAATTAGCAATCAGCCCCAGCATTTT.